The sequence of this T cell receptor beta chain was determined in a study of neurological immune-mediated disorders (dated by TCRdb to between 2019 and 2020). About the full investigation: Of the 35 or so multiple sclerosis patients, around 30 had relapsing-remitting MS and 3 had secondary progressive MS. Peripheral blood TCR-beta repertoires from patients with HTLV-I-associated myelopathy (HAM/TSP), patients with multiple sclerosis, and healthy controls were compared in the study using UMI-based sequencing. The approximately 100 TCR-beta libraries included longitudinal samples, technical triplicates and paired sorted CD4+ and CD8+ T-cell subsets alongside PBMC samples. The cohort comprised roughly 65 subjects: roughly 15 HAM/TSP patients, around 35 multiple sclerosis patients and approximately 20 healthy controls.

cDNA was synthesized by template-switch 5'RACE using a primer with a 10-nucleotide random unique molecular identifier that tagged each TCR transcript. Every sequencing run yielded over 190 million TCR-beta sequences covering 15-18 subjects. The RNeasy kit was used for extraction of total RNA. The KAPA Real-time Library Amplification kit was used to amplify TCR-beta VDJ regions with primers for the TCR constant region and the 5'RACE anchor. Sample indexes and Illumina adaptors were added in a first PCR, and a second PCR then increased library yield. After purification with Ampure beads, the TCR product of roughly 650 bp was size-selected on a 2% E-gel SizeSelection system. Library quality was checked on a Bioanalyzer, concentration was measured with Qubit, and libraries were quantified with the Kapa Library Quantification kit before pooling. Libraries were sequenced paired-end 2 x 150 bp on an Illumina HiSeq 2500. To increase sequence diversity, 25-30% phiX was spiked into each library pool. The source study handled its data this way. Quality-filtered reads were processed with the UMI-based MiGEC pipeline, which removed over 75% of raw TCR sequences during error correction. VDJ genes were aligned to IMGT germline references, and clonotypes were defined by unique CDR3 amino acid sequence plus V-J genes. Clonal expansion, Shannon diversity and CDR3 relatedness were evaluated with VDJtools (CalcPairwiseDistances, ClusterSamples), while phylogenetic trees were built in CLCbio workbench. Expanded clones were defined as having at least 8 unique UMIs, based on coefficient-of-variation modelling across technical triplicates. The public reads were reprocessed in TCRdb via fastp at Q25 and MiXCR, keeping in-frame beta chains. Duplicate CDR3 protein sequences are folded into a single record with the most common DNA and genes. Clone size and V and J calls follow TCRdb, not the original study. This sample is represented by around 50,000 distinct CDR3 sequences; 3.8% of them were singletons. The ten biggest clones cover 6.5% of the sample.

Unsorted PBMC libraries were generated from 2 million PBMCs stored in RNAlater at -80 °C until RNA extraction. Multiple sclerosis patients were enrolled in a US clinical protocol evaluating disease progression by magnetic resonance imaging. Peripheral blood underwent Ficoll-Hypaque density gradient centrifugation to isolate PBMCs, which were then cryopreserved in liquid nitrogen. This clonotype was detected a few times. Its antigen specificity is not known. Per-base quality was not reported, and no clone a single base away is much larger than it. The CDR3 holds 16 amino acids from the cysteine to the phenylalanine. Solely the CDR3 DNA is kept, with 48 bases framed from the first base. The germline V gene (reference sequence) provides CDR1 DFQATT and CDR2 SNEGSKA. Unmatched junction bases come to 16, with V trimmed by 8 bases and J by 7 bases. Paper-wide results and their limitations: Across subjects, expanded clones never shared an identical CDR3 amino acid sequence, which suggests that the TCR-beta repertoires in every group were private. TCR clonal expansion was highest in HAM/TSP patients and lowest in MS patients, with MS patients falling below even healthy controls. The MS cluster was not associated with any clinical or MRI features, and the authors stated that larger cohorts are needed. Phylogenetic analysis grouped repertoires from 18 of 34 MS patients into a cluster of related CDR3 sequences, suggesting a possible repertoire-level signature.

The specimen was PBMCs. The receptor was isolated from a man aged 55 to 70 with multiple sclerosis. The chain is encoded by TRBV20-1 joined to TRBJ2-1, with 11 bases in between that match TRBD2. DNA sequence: TGCAGTTCTTCCCATAAACCGGGACTAGCGGAGAATGAGCAGTTCTTC. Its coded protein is CSSSHKPGLAENEQFF.